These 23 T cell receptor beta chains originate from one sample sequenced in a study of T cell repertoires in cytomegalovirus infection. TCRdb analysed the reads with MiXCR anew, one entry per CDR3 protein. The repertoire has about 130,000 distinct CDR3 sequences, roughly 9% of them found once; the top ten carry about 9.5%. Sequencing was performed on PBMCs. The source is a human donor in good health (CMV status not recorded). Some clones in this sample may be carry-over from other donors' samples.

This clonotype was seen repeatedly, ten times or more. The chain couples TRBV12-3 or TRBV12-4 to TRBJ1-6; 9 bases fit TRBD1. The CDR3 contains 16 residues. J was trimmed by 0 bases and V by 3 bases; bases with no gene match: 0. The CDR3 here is CASSLTGGSYNSPLHF. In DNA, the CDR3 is TGTGCCAGCAGTTTGACAGGGGGCTCCTATAATTCACCCCTCCACTTT.

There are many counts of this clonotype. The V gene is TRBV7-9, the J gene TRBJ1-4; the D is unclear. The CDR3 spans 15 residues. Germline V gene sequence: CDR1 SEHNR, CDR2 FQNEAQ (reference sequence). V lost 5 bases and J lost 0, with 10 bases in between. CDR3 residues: CASSPLFATNEKLFF. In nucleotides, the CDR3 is TGTGCCAGCAGCCCCCTCTTTGCAACTAATGAAAAACTGTTTTTT.

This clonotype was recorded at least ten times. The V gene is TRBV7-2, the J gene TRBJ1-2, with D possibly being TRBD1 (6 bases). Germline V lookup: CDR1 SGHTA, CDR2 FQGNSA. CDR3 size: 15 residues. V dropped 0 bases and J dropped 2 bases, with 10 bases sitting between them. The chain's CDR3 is CASSLAAGVNYGYTF. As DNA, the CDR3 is TGTGCCAGCAGCTTAGCGGCAGGGGTGAACTATGGCTACACCTTC.

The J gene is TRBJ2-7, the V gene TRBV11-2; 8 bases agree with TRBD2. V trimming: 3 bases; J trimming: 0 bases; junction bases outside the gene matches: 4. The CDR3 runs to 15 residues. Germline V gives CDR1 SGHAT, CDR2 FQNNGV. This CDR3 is CASSFGGGSSYEQYF. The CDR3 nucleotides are TGTGCCAGCAGCTTCGGGGGGGGGAGCTCCTACGAGCAGTACTTC.

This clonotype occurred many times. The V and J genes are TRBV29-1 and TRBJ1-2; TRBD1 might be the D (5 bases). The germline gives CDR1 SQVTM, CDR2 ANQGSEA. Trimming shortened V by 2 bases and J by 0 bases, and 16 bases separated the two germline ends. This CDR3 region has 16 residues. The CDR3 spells CSVENRGDPSNYGYTF. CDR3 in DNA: TGCAGCGTTGAAAATCGAGGGGATCCCTCTAACTATGGCTACACCTTC. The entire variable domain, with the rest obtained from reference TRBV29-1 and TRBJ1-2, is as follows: SAVISQKPSRDICQRGTSLTIQCQVDSQVTMMFWYRQQPGQSLTLIATANQGSEATYESGFVIDKFPISRPNLTFSTLTVSNMSPEDSSIYLCSVENRGDPSNYGYTFGSGTRLTVV.

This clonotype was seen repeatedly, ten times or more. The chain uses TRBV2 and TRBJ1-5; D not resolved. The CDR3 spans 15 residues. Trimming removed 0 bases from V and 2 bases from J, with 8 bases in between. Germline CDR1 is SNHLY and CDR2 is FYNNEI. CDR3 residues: CASSEAATGNQPQHF. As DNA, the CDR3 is TGTGCCAGCAGTGAAGCGGCCACAGGCAATCAGCCCCAGCATTTT.

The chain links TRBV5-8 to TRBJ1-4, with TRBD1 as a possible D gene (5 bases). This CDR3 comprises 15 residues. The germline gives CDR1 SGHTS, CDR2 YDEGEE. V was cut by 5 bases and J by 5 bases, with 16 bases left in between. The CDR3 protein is CASRAWGRSNEKLFF. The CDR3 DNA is TGTGCCAGCAGAGCTTGGGGCAGAAGCAATGAAAAACTGTTTTTT. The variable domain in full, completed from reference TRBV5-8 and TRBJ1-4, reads EAGVTQSPTHLIKTRGQQATLRCSPISGHTSVYWYQQALGLGLQFLLWYDEGEERNRGNFPPRFSGRQFPNYSSELNVNALELEDSALYLCASRAWGRSNEKLFFGSGTQLSVL.

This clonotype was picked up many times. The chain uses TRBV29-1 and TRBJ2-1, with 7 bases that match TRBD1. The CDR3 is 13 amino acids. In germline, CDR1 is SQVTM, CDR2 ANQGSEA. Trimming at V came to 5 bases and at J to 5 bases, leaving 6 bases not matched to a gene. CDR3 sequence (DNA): TGCAGCGTTTCGACAGGGATTGACAATGAGCAGTTCTTC. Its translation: CSVSTGIDNEQFF.

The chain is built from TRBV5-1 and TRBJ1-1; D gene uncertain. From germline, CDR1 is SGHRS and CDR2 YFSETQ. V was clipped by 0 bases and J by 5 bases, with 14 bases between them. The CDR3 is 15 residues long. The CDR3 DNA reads TGCGCCAGCAGCTTGGAGGGTCATGGGGATACTGAAGCTTTCTTT. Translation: CASSLEGHGDTEAFF.

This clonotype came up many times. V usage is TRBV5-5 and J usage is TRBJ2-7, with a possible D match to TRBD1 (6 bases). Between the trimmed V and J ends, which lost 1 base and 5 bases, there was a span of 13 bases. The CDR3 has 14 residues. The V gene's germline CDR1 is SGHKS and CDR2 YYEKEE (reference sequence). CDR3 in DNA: TGTGCCAGCAGCTTGAGGGCCACAGGGAACGAGCAGTACTTC. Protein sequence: CASSLRATGNEQYF.

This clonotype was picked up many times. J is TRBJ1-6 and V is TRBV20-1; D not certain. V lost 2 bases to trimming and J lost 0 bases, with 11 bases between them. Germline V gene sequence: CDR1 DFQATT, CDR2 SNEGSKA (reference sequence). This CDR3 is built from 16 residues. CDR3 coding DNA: TGCAGTGCTAGAAAAGAAGCGATCTCCTATAATTCACCCCTCCACTTT. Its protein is CSARKEAISYNSPLHF.

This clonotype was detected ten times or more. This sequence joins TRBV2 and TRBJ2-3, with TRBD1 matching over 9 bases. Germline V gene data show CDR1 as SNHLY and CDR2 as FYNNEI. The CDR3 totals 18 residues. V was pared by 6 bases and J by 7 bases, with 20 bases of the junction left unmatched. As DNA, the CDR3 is TGTGCCAGCAGCGGCCCCGGGACAGGGACCTCTGCGCGGAATACGCAGTATTTT. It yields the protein CASSGPGTGTSARNTQYF.

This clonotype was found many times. This CDR3 reads CASSPDWDTQYF. Written as DNA, the CDR3 is TGTGCCAGCAGCCCGGACTGGGATACGCAGTATTTT. The V gene is TRBV12-3 or TRBV12-4, the J gene TRBJ2-3, with D possibly TRBD2 on 5 matching bases. Trimming took 6 bases from V and 6 from J, leaving 10 bases between them. CDR3 length: 12 amino acids.

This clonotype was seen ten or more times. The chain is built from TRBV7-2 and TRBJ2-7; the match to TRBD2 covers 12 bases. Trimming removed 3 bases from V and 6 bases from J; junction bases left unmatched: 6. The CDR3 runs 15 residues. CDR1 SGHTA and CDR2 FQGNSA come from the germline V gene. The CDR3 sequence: CASSFVTSGGGEQYF. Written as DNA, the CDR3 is TGTGCCAGCAGCTTCGTGACTAGCGGGGGTGGCGAGCAGTACTTC.

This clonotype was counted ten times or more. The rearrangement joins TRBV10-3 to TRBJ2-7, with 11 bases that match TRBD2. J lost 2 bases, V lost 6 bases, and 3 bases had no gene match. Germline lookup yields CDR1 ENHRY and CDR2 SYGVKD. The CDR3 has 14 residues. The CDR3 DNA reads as TGTGCCATCAGACCTAGCGGGGGGACCTACGAGCAGTACTTC. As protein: CAIRPSGGTYEQYF.

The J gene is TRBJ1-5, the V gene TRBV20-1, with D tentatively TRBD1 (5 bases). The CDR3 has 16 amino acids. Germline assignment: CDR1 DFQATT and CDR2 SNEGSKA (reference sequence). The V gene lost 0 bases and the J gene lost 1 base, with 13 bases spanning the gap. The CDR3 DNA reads TGCAGTGCTAGAGACTCGAAGGGGTCAAGCAATCAGCCCCAGCATTTT. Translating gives CSARDSKGSSNQPQHF.

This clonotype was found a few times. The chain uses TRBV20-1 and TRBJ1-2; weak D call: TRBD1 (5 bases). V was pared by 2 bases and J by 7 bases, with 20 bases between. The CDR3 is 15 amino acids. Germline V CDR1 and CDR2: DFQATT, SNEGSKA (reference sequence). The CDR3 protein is CSARFPGQSKIGYTF. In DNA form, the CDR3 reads TGCAGTGCTAGATTTCCAGGGCAATCGAAAATTGGCTACACCTTC.

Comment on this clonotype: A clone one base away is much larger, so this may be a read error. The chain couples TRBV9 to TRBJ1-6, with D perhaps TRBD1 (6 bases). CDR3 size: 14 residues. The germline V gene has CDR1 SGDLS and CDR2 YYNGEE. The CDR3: CASSVKGGDSPLRF. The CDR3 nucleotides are TGTGCCAGCAGCGTGAAAGGGGGTGATTCACCCCTCCGCTTT.

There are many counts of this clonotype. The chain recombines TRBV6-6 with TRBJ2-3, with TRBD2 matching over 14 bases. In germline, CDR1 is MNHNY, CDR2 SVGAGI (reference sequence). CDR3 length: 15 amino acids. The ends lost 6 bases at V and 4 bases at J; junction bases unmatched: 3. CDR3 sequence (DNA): TGTGCCAGCAGAGGACTAGCGGGGGGCCCAGATACGCAGTATTTT. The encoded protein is CASRGLAGGPDTQYF.

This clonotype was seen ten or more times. The CDR3 sequence: CASSFYGGEQYF. For the CDR3, the DNA is TGTGCCAGCAGTTTCTATGGAGGCGAGCAGTACTTC. V is TRBV27 and J is TRBJ2-7, with D possibly TRBD2 on 5 matching bases. There are 12 residues in the CDR3. Trimming pared 3 bases from V and 6 bases from J, leaving 9 bases between. Germline values: CDR1 MNHEY, CDR2 SMNVEV (reference sequence).

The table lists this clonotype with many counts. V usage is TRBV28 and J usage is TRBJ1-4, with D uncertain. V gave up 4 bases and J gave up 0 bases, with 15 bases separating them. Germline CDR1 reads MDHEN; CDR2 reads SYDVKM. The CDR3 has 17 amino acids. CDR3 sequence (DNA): TGTGCCAGCAGTTATTTCGATTTGGACCCAACTAATGAAAAACTGTTTTTT. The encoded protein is CASSYFDLDPTNEKLFF.

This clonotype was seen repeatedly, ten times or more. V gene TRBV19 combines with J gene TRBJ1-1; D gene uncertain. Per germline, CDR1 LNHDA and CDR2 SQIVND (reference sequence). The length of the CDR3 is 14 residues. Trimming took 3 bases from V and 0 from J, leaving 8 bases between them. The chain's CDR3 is CASSMIGLNTEAFF. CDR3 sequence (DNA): TGTGCCAGTAGTATGATCGGGTTGAACACTGAAGCTTTCTTT.

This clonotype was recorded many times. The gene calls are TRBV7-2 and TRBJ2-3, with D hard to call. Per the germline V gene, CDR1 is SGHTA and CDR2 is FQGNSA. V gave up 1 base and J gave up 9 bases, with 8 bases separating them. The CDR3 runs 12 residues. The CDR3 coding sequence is TGTGCCAGCAGCTTAGATGGCGTGACGCAGTATTTT. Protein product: CASSLDGVTQYF.